The clone carrying this TCR beta chain turned up a few times. The sample is drawn from a study of PD-L1 blockade in urothelial cancer. Turning to the study itself: Patients previously received 0 to 3 chemotherapy regimens. Blood analysis occurred 3 weeks (second dose) and 6 weeks after treatment start.

Spike-ins of synthetic TCR analog templates went into each PCR. TCRdb's table, derived via immunoSEQ multiplex PCR, lists solely in-frame clones and lacks some. The data hold 50,000 to 70,000 clones, with 75% to 90% observed a single time. The length of the CDR3 is 22 residues. CDR1 is SGHVS, CDR2 FQNEAQ, per germline. The V segment lost 3 bases and the J segment 2 bases; nucleotides outside the gene matches: 27. Documented time point: pretreatment peripheral blood. J is TRBJ1-1 and V is TRBV7-8, with TRBD1 identical over 7 bases. This clonotype was sampled from a man aged 65 to 79 with urothelial cancer. The sample consisted of PBMCs, taken around atezolizumab (anti-PD-L1) treatment. The chain's CDR3 is CASSFGPVLTGARLFTNTEAFF. The DNA for the CDR3 is TGTGCCAGCAGCTTCGGTCCAGTACTTACAGGGGCGCGATTGTTCACTAACACTGAAGCTTTCTTT.